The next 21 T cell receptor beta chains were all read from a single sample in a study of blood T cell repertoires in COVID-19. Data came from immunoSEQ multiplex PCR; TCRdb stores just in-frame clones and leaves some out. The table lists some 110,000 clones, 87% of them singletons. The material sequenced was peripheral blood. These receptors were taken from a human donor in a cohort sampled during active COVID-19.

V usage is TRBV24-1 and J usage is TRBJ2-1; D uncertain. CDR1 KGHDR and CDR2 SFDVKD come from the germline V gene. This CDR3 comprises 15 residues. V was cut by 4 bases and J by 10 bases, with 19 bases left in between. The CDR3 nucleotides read TGTGCCACCAGTGAAGAGGCCGCTCCACAATGGGAGCAGTTCTTC. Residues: CATSEEAAPQWEQFF.

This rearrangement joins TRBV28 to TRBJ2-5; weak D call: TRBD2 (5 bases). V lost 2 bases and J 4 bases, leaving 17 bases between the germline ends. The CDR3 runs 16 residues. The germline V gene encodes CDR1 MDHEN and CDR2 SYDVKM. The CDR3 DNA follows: TGTGCCAGCAGTTTACCGCTACTAGACCTTCGAGAGACCCAGTACTTC. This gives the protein CASSLPLLDLRETQYF. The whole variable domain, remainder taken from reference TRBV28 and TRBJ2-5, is DVKVTQSSRYLVKRTGEKVFLECVQDMDHENMFWYRQDPGLGLRLIYFSYDVKMKEKGDIPEGYSVSREKKERFSLILESASTNQTSMYLCASSLPLLDLRETQYFGPGTRLLVL.

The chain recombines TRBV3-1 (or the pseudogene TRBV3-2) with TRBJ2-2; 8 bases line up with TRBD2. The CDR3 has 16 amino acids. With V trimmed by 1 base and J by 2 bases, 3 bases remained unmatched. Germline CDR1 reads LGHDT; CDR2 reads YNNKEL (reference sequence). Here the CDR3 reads CASSQVAGGNTGELFF. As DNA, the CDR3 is TGTGCCAGCAGCCAAGTCGCGGGGGGCAACACCGGGGAGCTGTTTTTT.

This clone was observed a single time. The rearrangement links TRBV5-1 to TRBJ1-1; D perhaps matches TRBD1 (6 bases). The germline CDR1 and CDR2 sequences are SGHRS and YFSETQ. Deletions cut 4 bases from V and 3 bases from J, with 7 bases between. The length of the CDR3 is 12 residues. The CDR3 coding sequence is TGCGCCAGCAGCCACAGGGACACTGAAGCTTTCTTT. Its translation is CASSHRDTEAFF.

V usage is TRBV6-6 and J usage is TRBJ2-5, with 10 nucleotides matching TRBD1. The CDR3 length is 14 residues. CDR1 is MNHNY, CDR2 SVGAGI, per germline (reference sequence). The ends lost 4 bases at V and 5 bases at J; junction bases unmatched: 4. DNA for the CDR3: TGTGCCAGCAGTTTTCCGGGACAGGGGGAGACCCAGTACTTC. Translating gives CASSFPGQGETQYF.

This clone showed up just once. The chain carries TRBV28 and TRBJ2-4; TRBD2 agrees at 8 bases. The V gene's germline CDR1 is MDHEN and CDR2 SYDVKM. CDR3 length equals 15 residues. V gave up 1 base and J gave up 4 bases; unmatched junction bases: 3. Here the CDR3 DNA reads TGTGCCAGCAGTTTATCTGGGACTAGAAAAAACATTCAGTACTTC. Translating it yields CASSLSGTRKNIQYF. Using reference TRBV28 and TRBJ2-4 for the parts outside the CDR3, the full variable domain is DVKVTQSSRYLVKRTGEKVFLECVQDMDHENMFWYRQDPGLGLRLIYFSYDVKMKEKGDIPEGYSVSREKKERFSLILESASTNQTSMYLCASSLSGTRKNIQYFGAGTRLSVL.

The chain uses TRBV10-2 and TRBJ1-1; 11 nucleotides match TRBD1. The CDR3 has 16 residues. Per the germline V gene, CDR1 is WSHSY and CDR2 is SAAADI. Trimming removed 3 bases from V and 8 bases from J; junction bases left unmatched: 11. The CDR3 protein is CASSDARTGGKSEAFF. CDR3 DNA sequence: TGCGCCAGCAGTGATGCCCGGACAGGGGGCAAATCGGAAGCTTTCTTT.

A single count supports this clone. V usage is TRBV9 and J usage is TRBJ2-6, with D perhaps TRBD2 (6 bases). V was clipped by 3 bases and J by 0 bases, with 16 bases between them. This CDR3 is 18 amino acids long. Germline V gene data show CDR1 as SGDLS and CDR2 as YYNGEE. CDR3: CASSEVDYDFSGANVLTF. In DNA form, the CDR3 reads TGTGCCAGCAGCGAAGTGGACTACGATTTCTCTGGGGCCAACGTCCTGACTTTC.

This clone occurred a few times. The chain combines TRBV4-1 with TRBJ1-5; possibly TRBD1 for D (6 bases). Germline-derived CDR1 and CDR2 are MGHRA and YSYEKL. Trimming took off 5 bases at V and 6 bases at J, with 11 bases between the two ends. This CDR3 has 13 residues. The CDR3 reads CASSFTGIQPQHF. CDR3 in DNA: TGCGCCAGCAGCTTTACAGGGATTCAGCCCCAGCATTTT.

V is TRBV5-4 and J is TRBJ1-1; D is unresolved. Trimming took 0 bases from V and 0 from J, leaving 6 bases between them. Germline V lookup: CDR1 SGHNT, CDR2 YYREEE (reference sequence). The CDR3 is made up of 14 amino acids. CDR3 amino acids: CASSLVGVNTEAFF. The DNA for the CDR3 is TGTGCCAGCAGCTTGGTCGGGGTGAACACTGAAGCTTTCTTT.

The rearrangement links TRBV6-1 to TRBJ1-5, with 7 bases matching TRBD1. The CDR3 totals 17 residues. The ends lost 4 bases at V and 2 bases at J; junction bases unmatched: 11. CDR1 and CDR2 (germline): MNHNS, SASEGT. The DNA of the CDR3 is TGTGCCAGCAGTGGGGTTCGGGCCGGACAGGGCAATCAGCCCCAGCATTTT. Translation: CASSGVRAGQGNQPQHF.

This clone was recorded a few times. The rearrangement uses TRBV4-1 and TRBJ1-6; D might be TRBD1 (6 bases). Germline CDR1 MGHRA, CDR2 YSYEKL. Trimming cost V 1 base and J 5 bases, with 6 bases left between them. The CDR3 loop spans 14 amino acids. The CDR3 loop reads CASSQGQDNSPLHF. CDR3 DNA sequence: TGCGCCAGCAGCCAAGGACAGGATAATTCACCCCTCCACTTT.

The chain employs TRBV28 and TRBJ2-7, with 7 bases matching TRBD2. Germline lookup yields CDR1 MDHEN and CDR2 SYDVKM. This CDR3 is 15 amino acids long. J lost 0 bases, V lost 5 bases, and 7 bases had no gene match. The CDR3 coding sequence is TGTGCCAGCAGTCACACCAAGCGGGACTCCTACGAGCAGTACTTC. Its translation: CASSHTKRDSYEQYF.

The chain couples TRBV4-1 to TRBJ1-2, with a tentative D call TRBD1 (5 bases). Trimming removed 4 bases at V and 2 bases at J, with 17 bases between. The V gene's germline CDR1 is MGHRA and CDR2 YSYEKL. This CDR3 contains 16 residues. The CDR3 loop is CASSRTSRATNYGYTF. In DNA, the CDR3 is TGCGCCAGCAGCCGTACCTCCAGGGCTACGAACTATGGCTACACCTTC.

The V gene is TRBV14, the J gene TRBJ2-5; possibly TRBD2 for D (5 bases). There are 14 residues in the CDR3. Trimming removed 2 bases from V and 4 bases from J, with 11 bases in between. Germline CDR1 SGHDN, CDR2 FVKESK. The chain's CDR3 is CASSQWSGVETQYF. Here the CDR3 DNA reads TGTGCCAGCAGCCAATGGTCCGGGGTAGAGACCCAGTACTTC.

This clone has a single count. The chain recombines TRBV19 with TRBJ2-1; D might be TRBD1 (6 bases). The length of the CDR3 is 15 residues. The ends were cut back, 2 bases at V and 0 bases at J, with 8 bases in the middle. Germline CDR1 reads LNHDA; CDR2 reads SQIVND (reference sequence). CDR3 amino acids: CASSIIRGSYNEQFF. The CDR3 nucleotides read TGTGCCAGTAGTATAATCAGGGGCTCCTACAATGAGCAGTTCTTC.

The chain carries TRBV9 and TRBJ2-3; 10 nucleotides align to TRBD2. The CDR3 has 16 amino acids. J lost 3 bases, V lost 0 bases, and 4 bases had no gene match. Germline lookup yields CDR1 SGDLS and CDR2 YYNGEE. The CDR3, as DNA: TGTGCCAGCAGCGTAGTTTTAGCGGGGGGTACAGATACGCAGTATTTT. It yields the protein CASSVVLAGGTDTQYF. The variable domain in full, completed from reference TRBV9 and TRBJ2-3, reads DSGVTQTPKHLITATGQRVTLRCSPRSGDLSVYWYQQSLDQGLQFLIQYYNGEERAKGNILERFSAQQFPDLHSELNLSSLELGDSALYFCASSVVLAGGTDTQYFGPGTRLTVL.

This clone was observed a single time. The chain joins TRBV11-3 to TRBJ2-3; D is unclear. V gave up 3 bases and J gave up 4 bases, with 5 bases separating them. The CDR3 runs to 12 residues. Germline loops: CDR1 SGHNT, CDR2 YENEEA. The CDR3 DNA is TGTGCCAGCAGCTTGTGGCCAGATACGCAGTATTTT. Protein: CASSLWPDTQYF.

The CDR3 DNA reads as TGTGCCAGCAGTTACCAAGCGGGGGGGCACAATGAGCAGTTCTTC. It encodes CASSYQAGGHNEQFF. The rearrangement links TRBV6-5 to TRBJ2-1, with TRBD2 matching 10 bases. The CDR3 extends over 15 amino acids. The germline gives CDR1 MNHEY, CDR2 SVGAGI. Unmatched junction bases numbered 3, after V lost 2 bases and J lost 5 bases.

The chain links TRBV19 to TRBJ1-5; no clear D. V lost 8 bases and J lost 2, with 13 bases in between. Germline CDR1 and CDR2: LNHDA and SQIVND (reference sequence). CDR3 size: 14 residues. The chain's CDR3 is CASGNGDRNQPQHF. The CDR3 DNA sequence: TGTGCCAGTGGTAACGGGGATCGCAATCAGCCCCAGCATTTT.

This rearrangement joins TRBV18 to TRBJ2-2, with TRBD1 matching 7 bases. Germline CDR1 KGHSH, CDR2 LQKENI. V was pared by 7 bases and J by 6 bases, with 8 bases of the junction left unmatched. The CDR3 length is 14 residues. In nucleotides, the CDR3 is TGTGCCAGCTACAGGGGTGGTTCCCCCGGGGAGCTGTTTTTT. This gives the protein CASYRGGSPGELFF.